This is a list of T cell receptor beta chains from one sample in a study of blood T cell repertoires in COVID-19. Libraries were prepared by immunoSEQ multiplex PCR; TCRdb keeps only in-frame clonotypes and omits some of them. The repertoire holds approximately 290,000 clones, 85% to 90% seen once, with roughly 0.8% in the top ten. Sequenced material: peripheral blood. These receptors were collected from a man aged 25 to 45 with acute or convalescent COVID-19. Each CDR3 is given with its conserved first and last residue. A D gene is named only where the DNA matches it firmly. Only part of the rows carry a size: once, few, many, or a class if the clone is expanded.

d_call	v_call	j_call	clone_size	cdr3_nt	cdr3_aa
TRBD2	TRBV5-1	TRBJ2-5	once	TGCGCCAGCAGCCGATCCGGGACTAGCGGGGCAGAGACCCAGTACTTC	CASSRSGTSGAETQYF
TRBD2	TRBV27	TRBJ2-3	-	TGTGCCAGCAGTTTACTTCGACCGGGACTAAAATCCACAGATACGCAGTATTTT	CASSLLRPGLKSTDTQYF
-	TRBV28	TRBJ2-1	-	TGTGCCAGCAGTTCCGGGAACCCGAATGAGCAGTTCTTC	CASSSGNPNEQFF
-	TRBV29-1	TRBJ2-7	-	TGCAGCGTGGCGAGGGGGTTAAATGGAGACGAGCAGTACTTC	CSVARGLNGDEQYF
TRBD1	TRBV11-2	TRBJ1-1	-	TGTGCCAGCAGCTTAGCCCGGGACAGGGCAACTGAAGCTTTCTTT	CASSLARDRATEAFF
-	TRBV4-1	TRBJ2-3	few	TGCGCCAGCAGCCAAGATGTTACAGTTAGCACAGATACGCAGTATTTT	CASSQDVTVSTDTQYF
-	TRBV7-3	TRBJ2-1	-	TGTGCCAGCAGCTCGGGGACTGCTGAGCAGTTCTTC	CASSSGTAEQFF
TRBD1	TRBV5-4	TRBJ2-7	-	TGTGCCAGCAGCTATACCAACAGGGGCGAGCAGTACTTC	CASSYTNRGEQYF
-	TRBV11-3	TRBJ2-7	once	TGTGCCAGCAGCTTAGGCAGGGGTTTCCACGAGCAGTACTTC	CASSLGRGFHEQYF
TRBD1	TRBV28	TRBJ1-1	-	TGTGCCAGCAGTTCAACAGGGGACGGCACTGAAGCTTTCTTT	CASSSTGDGTEAFF
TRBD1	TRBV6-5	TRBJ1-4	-	TGTGCCAGCAGTACCCGGGACAGACCTTTCGAAAAACTGTTTTTT	CASSTRDRPFEKLFF
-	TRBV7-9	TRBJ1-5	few	TGTGCCAGCAGTTCGGACAGACCCAATCAGCCCCAGCATTTT	CASSSDRPNQPQHF
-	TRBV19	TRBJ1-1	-	TGTGCCAGCTGTAATACAGGATCCACTGAAGCTTTCTTT	CASCNTGSTEAFF
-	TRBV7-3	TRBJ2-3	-	TGTGCCAGCAGCTTAAATCAGGGGGATACGCAGTATTTT	CASSLNQGDTQYF
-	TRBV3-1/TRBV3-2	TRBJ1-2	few	TGTGCCAGCAGCCGCGGGACGGCTAACTATGGCTACACCTTC	CASSRGTANYGYTF
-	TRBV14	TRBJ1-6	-	TGTGCCAGCAGCCAAAATATAAATCGGGGGGACTCACCCCTCCACTTT	CASSQNINRGDSPLHF
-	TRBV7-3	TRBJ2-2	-	TGTGCCAGCAGCCGGGGACACAACACCGGGGAGCTGTTTTTT	CASSRGHNTGELFF
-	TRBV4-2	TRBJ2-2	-	TGTGCCAGCAGCCGACAGGAATCAACCGGGGAGCTGTTTTTT	CASSRQESTGELFF
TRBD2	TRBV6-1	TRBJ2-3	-	TGTGCCAGCAGTGAAAGCGGGAGGCCAGATACGCAGTATTTT	CASSESGRPDTQYF
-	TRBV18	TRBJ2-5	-	TGTGCCAGCTCCAGGGGAGCGGGGACAGAGACCCAGTACTTC	CASSRGAGTETQYF
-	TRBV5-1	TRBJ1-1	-	TGCGCCAGCAGCGGGGGGGTAAGAAGCACTGAAGCTTTCTTT	CASSGGVRSTEAFF
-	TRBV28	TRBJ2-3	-	TGTGCCAGCAGTTCTAGCGCGACTGGGCCAGATACGCAGTATTTT	CASSSSATGPDTQYF
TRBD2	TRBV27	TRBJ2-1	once	TGTGCCGCGGGAGGGCCCCACAATGAGCAGTTCTTC	CAAGGPHNEQFF
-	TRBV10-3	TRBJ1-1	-	TGTGCCATCAGTACTAACAGGATGAACACTGAAGCTTTCTTT	CAISTNRMNTEAFF
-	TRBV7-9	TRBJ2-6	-	TGTGCCAGCAGCTTCGCGCTCTCTGGGGCCAACGTCCTGACTTTC	CASSFALSGANVLTF
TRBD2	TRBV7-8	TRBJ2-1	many	TGTGCCAGCAGCCCTCGGGATAGCGGGTTATACAATGAGCAGTTCTTC	CASSPRDSGLYNEQFF
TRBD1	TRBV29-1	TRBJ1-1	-	TGCAGCGTCGGCCGGGACAGGGCGGGAACTGAAGCTTTCTTT	CSVGRDRAGTEAFF
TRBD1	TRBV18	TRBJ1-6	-	TGTGCCAGCTCACCTGAGGACAGGAGTAATTCACCCCTCCACTTT	CASSPEDRSNSPLHF
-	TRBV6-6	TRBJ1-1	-	TGTGCCAGCACCGGGACATCCGCGTATAACAAGGCTGAAGCTTTCTTT	CASTGTSAYNKAEAFF
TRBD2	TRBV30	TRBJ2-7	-	TGTGCCTTCGACACTCTTAGCGGGAGCATCTACGAGCAGTACTTC	CAFDTLSGSIYEQYF